This T cell receptor (beta chain) was captured by sequencing in a study of cytomegalovirus exposure and HLA in healthy donors. Study-wide points: V- and J-gene trimming of TCR beta was linked (in a later analysis) to a missense DCLRE1C variant.

This clone was counted a single time. What it binds is not known. This PCR relied on a set of 60 Vbeta primers and 13 Jbeta primers. Measured with immunoSEQ multiplex PCR; TCRdb has only the in-frame clones, and not every one. Counted here are under 250,000 clones, less than 85% occurring once; the ten biggest clones make up approximately 0.6%. CDR1 and CDR2 (germline): MNHEY, SMNVEV (reference sequence). V lost 1 base and J 7 bases, leaving 17 bases between the germline ends. The CDR3 has 15 residues. This clonotype was obtained from a man younger than 35 in good health and CMV-seronegative. Sequencing used PBMCs. The V and J genes are TRBV27 and TRBJ2-7; D not certain. CDR3 in amino acids: CASSLYGVTPGEQYF. DNA for the CDR3: TGTGCCAGCAGTTTATATGGTGTGACACCCGGTGAGCAGTACTTC.